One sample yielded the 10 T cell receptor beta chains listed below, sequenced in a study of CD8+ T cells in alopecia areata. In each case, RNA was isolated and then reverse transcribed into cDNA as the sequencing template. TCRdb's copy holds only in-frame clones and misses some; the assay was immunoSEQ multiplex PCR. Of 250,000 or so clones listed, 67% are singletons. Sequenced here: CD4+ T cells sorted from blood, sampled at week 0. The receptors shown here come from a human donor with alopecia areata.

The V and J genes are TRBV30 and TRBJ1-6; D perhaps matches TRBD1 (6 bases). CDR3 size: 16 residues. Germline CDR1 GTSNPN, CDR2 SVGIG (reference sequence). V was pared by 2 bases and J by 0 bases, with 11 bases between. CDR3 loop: CAWSRTESSYNSPLHF. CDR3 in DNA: TGTGCCTGGAGTAGGACAGAGAGCTCCTATAATTCACCCCTCCACTTT. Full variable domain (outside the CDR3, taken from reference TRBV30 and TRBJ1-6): SQTIHQWPATLVQPVGSPLSLECTVEGTSNPNLYWYRQAAGRGLQLLFYSVGIGQISSEVPQNLSASRPQDRQFILSSKKLLLSDSGFYLCAWSRTESSYNSPLHFGNGTRLTVT.

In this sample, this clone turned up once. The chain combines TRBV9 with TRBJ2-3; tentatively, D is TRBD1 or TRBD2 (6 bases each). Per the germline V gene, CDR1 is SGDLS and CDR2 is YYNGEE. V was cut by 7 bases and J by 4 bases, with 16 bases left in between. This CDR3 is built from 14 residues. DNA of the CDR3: TGTGCCAGCCGCTCTGGGGGGCCCGCAGATACGCAGTATTTT. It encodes CASRSGGPADTQYF. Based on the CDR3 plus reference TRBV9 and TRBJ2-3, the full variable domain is DSGVTQTPKHLITATGQRVTLRCSPRSGDLSVYWYQQSLDQGLQFLIQYYNGEERAKGNILERFSAQQFPDLHSELNLSSLELGDSALYFCASRSGGPADTQYFGPGTRLTVL.

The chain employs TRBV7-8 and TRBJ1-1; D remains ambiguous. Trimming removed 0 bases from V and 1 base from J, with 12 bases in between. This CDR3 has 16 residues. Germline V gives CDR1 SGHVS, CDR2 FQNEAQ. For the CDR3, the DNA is TGTGCCAGCAGCTTAGCGCTGAGCAGGAGGAACACTGAAGCTTTCTTT. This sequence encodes CASSLALSRRNTEAFF.

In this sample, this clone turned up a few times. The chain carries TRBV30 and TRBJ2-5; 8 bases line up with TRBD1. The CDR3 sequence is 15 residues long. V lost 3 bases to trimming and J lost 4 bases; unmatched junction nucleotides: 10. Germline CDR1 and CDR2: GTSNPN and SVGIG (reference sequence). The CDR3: CAWSRDRGVGETQYF. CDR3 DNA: TGTGCCTGGAGCCGCGACAGGGGAGTCGGAGAGACCCAGTACTTC.

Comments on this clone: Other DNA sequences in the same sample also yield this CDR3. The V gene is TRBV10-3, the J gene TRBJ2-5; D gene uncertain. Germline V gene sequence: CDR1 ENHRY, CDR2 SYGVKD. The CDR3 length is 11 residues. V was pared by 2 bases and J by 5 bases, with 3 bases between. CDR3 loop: CAISEKETQYF. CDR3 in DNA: TGTGCCATCAGTGAGAAGGAGACCCAGTACTTC.

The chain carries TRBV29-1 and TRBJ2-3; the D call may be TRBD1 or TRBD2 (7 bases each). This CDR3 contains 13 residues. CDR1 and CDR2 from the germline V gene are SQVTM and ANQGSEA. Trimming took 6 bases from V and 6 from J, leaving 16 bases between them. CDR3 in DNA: TGCAGCGTGGACAGACAGGGAGGGGATACGCAGTATTTT. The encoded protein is CSVDRQGGDTQYF.

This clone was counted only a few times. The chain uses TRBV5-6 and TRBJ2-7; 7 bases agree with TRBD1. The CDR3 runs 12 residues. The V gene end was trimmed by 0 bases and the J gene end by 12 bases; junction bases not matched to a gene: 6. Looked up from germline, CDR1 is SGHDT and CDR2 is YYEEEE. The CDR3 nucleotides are TGTGCCAGCAGCTTGGGACAGGGCCCGCCGTACTTC. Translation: CASSLGQGPPYF.

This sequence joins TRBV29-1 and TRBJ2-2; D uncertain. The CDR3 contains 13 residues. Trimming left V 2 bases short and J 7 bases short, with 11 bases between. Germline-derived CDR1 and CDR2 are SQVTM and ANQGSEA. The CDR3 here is CSVENRGIGELFF. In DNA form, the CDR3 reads TGCAGCGTTGAAAATCGAGGAATCGGGGAGCTGTTTTTT.

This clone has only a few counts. The CDR3 DNA follows: TGTGCCAGCAGTGAAGCGCTGTGGGATTGGGACAATAGCAATCAGCCCCAGCATTTT. It encodes CASSEALWDWDNSNQPQHF. The chain employs TRBV2 and TRBJ1-5; tentatively, D is TRBD1 (6 bases). Trimming took off 0 bases at V and 0 bases at J, with 18 bases between the two ends. Germline V gene sequence: CDR1 SNHLY, CDR2 FYNNEI. This CDR3 spans 19 amino acids.

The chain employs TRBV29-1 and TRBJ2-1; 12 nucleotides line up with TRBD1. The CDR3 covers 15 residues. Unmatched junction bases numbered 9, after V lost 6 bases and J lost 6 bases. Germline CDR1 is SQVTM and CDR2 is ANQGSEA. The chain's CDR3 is CSVSGWDRGPNEQFF. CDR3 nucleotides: TGCAGCGTCTCGGGGTGGGACAGGGGGCCCAATGAGCAGTTCTTC.